Listed below are T cell receptor beta chains from one sample, sequenced in a study of blood T cell repertoires in COVID-19. Data came from immunoSEQ multiplex PCR; TCRdb stores just in-frame clones and leaves some out. The sample has fewer than 300,000 clones; around 85% are singletons. Sequencing used PBMCs or T cells enriched from blood (not recorded which). The receptors were gathered from a woman in her forties or fifties who had recovered from COVID-19. Both conserved end residues are part of each CDR3. A D gene is named only where the DNA matches it firmly. The size field is filled for only some rows; it gives once, few, many or a size class.

D gene,J gene,V gene,clone size,CDR3 protein,CDR3 DNA
TRBD1,TRBJ1-2,TRBV19,NA,CASTFPDRGGNGYTF,TGTGCCAGTACCTTCCCGGACAGGGGGGGTAATGGCTACACCTTC
NA,TRBJ1-1,TRBV19,NA,CASSIQGQAEAFF,TGTGCCAGTAGTATCCAGGGGCAGGCTGAAGCTTTCTTT
NA,TRBJ2-5,TRBV2,NA,CASSDQETQYF,TGTGCCAGCAGTGACCAGGAGACCCAGTACTTC
NA,TRBJ1-6,TRBV6-5,NA,CASSYTGTTGRSPLHF,TGTGCCAGCAGTTACACGGGGACAACAGGACGTTCACCCCTCCACTTT
TRBD1,TRBJ1-6,TRBV7-9,NA,CASSTDPGQGSSPLHF,TGTGCCAGCAGCACCGACCCGGGACAGGGTTCTTCACCCCTCCACTTT
NA,TRBJ1-1,TRBV19,NA,CASSFSTGEAFF,TGTGCCAGTAGTTTCTCGACAGGAGAAGCTTTCTTT
NA,TRBJ1-2,TRBV6-4,NA,CASSPEFGTPLYGYTF,TGTGCCAGCAGTCCGGAGTTTGGGACACCACTCTATGGCTACACCTTC
NA,TRBJ1-5,TRBV18,once,CASSPPVAGGSNQPQHF,TGTGCCAGCTCACCCCCCGTTGCAGGAGGTAGCAATCAGCCCCAGCATTTT
TRBD1,TRBJ2-1,TRBV12-3/TRBV12-4,NA,CASKDRVIEQFF,TGTGCCAGCAAAGACAGGGTGATTGAGCAGTTCTTC
NA,TRBJ1-5,TRBV27,NA,CASSYAGVDQPQHF,TGTGCCAGCAGCTACGCGGGGGTAGATCAGCCCCAGCATTTT
TRBD1,TRBJ1-1,TRBV2,NA,CASRGDRAGGTEAFF,TGTGCCAGCAGAGGGGACAGGGCTGGCGGCACTGAAGCTTTCTTT
NA,TRBJ1-1,TRBV30,NA,CAWTGQRNTEAFF,TGTGCCTGGACCGGACAGCGAAACACTGAAGCTTTCTTT
NA,TRBJ1-2,TRBV27,NA,CASSSETGFYGYTF,TGTGCCAGCAGTTCAGAAACAGGGTTCTATGGCTACACCTTC
NA,TRBJ2-3,TRBV7-9,few,CASSSPTTWRGSTDTQYF,TGTGCCAGCAGCTCGCCCACCACCTGGCGGGGTAGCACAGATACGCAGTATTTT
TRBD2,TRBJ2-3,TRBV24-1,NA,CATSATRRTSKDTQYF,TGTGCCACCAGTGCCACTCGGCGGACTAGCAAAGATACGCAGTATTTT
TRBD1,TRBJ1-2,TRBV19,NA,CASSITSSGQGRGYTF,TGTGCCAGTAGTATCACCTCATCTGGACAGGGAAGGGGCTACACCTTC
NA,TRBJ2-7,TRBV28,NA,CASSLARINEQYF,TGTGCCAGCAGTTTAGCCAGGATCAACGAGCAGTACTTC
NA,TRBJ2-2,TRBV2,NA,CASSNRANTGELFF,TGTGCCAGCAGTAACAGGGCAAACACCGGGGAGCTGTTTTTT
NA,TRBJ2-1,TRBV6-5,NA,CASSYFRDWDEQFF,TGTGCCAGCAGTTACTTCCGGGACTGGGATGAGCAGTTCTTC
NA,TRBJ2-1,TRBV10-1,NA,CASSENRASSYNEQFF,TGCGCCAGCAGTGAGAACAGGGCAAGCTCCTACAATGAGCAGTTCTTC
TRBD1,TRBJ1-1,TRBV27,few,CASSITGGTEAFF,TGTGCCAGCAGTATTACAGGGGGCACTGAAGCTTTCTTT
NA,TRBJ1-5,TRBV6-6,NA,CASSYSPGGQPQHF,TGTGCCAGCAGTTACTCACCTGGGGGGCAGCCCCAGCATTTT
NA,TRBJ1-1,TRBV27,NA,CASSFGRGNTEAFF,TGTGCCAGCAGTTTTGGCAGGGGGAACACTGAAGCTTTCTTT
TRBD2,TRBJ2-2,TRBV9,few,CASSVGLAGLHTGELFF,TGTGCCAGCAGCGTGGGACTAGCGGGGCTTCACACCGGGGAGCTGTTTTTT
NA,TRBJ1-3,TRBV28,NA,CASRSWAGLGNTIYF,TGTGCCAGCAGGTCCTGGGCAGGGCTCGGAAACACCATATATTTT
NA,TRBJ1-4,TRBV18,NA,CASSLPDEKLFF,TGTGCCAGCTCACTTCCGGATGAAAAACTGTTTTTT
TRBD1,TRBJ1-2,TRBV29-1,NA,CSGDTGTGIYGYTF,TGCAGCGGTGATACCGGGACAGGGATCTATGGCTACACCTTC
NA,TRBJ1-5,TRBV27,few,CASSLSQVQPQHF,TGTGCCAGCAGTTTATCACAGGTCCAGCCCCAGCATTTT
TRBD1,TRBJ1-6,TRBV30,NA,CAWSVEGAPYNSPLHF,TGTGCCTGGAGTGTCGAGGGGGCCCCCTATAATTCACCCCTCCACTTT
TRBD2,TRBJ2-1,TRBV4-2,few,CASSQDRPAGGPLAYNEQFF,TGTGCCAGCAGCCAAGATCGGCCAGCGGGAGGCCCGTTAGCCTACAATGAGCAGTTCTTC
TRBD1,TRBJ1-1,TRBV4-2,NA,CASSQGGGGEVEAFF,TGTGCCAGCAGCCAGGGAGGAGGGGGCGAGGTTGAAGCTTTCTTT
TRBD1,TRBJ2-2,TRBV4-3,NA,CASSPGQGPGGLFF,TGCGCCAGCAGCCCGGGACAGGGACCCGGGGGGCTGTTTTTT
TRBD2,TRBJ2-7,TRBV5-4,once,CASSRKTSGGANFEYF,TGTGCCAGCAGCCGTAAAACTAGCGGGGGGGCGAACTTCGAGTACTTC
NA,TRBJ2-5,TRBV5-4,NA,CASSRDNQETQYF,TGTGCCAGCAGCCGGGACAACCAAGAGACCCAGTACTTC
NA,TRBJ2-1,TRBV9,NA,CASSVVPTHNEQFF,TGTGCCAGCAGCGTGGTCCCCACACACAATGAGCAGTTCTTC
TRBD1,TRBJ1-5,TRBV19,NA,CASTWTGRSTQPQHF,TGTGCCAGTACTTGGACAGGGAGGTCGACTCAGCCCCAGCATTTT
NA,TRBJ1-1,TRBV30,once,CAWTLGAPNTEAFF,TGTGCCTGGACCCTGGGGGCCCCGAACACTGAAGCTTTCTTT
TRBD1,TRBJ2-7,TRBV9,NA,CASSVGLDRSSYEQYF,TGTGCCAGCAGCGTAGGTCTGGACAGGAGCTCCTACGAGCAGTACTTC
NA,TRBJ1-6,TRBV25-1,few,CASSELQGLSSYNSPLHF,TGTGCCAGCAGTGAGCTACAGGGTCTGAGCTCCTATAATTCACCCCTCCACTTT
NA,TRBJ1-3,TRBV11-2,NA,CASSLDSFSGNTIYF,TGTGCCAGCAGCCTAGATAGCTTCTCTGGAAACACCATATATTTT
TRBD2,TRBJ2-5,TRBV27,NA,CASSSGGGPSKTQYF,TGTGCCAGCAGTTCGGGCGGGGGGCCCTCTAAGACCCAGTACTTC
NA,TRBJ1-2,TRBV30,once,CAWSVGGLGLGGYTF,TGTGCCTGGAGTGTAGGGGGTTTAGGACTTGGTGGCTACACCTTC
NA,TRBJ1-6,TRBV7-2,few,CASSFPGYNSPLHF,TGTGCCAGCAGCTTCCCAGGGTATAATTCACCCCTCCACTTT
NA,TRBJ1-2,TRBV5-5,NA,CASSLSRGGGGYTF,TGTGCCAGCAGCTTGTCGAGGGGAGGAGGAGGCTACACCTTC
TRBD1,TRBJ1-6,TRBV6-2/TRBV6-3,NA,CASSYPDRGSPLHF,TGTGCCAGCAGTTACCCGGACAGGGGTTCACCCCTCCACTTT
NA,TRBJ2-5,TRBV5-1,once,CASSYSTRTQETQYF,TGCGCCAGCAGCTACTCGACTAGGACTCAAGAGACCCAGTACTTC
NA,TRBJ2-6,TRBV28,NA,CASSLGGTGANVLTF,TGTGCCAGCAGTTTAGGCGGGACTGGGGCCAACGTCCTGACTTTC
NA,TRBJ2-3,TRBV30,NA,CAWSVESTDTQYF,TGTGCCTGGAGTGTCGAGAGCACAGATACGCAGTATTTT
TRBD1,TRBJ1-1,TRBV9,once,CASSPQGADTEAFF,TGTGCCAGCAGCCCTCAGGGGGCCGACACTGAAGCTTTCTTT